These T cell receptor beta chains were read from a single sample in a study of blood T cells in healthy people across ages. TCRdb reprocessed the 5' RACE reads via MiXCR and lists one record per CDR3 protein. The sample holds 600,000 to 800,000 distinct CDR3 sequences, 20% to 25% seen once. Sequences were obtained from blood. The receptors were sampled from a man aged 65 to 85 in good health. The CDR3 runs from the conserved cysteine through the conserved F or W. The order of the fields is D gene, CDR3 length, J gene, clone size, V gene, CDR3 DNA, CDR3 protein. D genes are given only for firm matches. For some rows the clone size is stated as once, few or many, or as a class when expanded; others skip it.

d_call: NA; cdr3_length: 15; j_call: TRBJ2-2; clone_size: NA; v_call: TRBV9; cdr3_nt: TGTGCCAGCAGCGTAAGTGGGAGACGTCCCGGGGAGCTGTTTTTT; cdr3_aa: CASSVSGRRPGELFF
d_call: TRBD1; cdr3_length: 12; j_call: TRBJ1-2; clone_size: many; v_call: TRBV28; cdr3_nt: TGTGCCAGCAGTTTGGGACAGGGAGGCTACACCTTC; cdr3_aa: CASSLGQGGYTF
d_call: TRBD1; cdr3_length: 15; j_call: TRBJ2-2; clone_size: NA; v_call: TRBV5-1; cdr3_nt: TGCGCCAGCAGCTTGGAGGGACAGGGCGCCGGGGAGCTGTTTTTT; cdr3_aa: CASSLEGQGAGELFF
d_call: NA; cdr3_length: 16; j_call: TRBJ2-1; clone_size: few; v_call: TRBV7-2; cdr3_nt: TGTGCCAGCAGCTTAGCCGCGGGTGCGAACTACAATGAGCAGTTCTTC; cdr3_aa: CASSLAAGANYNEQFF
d_call: TRBD2; cdr3_length: 13; j_call: TRBJ2-1; clone_size: NA; v_call: TRBV7-9; cdr3_nt: TGTGCCAGCAGTACAGCGGGAGGGAATGAGCAGTTCTTC; cdr3_aa: CASSTAGGNEQFF
d_call: NA; cdr3_length: 13; j_call: TRBJ2-5; clone_size: NA; v_call: TRBV9; cdr3_nt: TGTGCCAGCAGCGACCAAAACCAAGAGACCCAGTACTTC; cdr3_aa: CASSDQNQETQYF
d_call: NA; cdr3_length: 10; j_call: TRBJ1-2; clone_size: few; v_call: TRBV7-9; cdr3_nt: TGTGCCACCAGGAGGTCCGGCTACACCTTC; cdr3_aa: CATRRSGYTF
d_call: NA; cdr3_length: 15; j_call: TRBJ2-1; clone_size: NA; v_call: TRBV27; cdr3_nt: TGTGCCAGCACCCGGGTATCAAGCTCCTACAATGAGCAGTTCTTC; cdr3_aa: CASTRVSSSYNEQFF
d_call: TRBD1; cdr3_length: 16; j_call: TRBJ2-3; clone_size: NA; v_call: TRBV6-5; cdr3_nt: TGTGCCAGCAGTTACTCGACGGGACAGGGGGCAGATACGCAGTATTTT; cdr3_aa: CASSYSTGQGADTQYF
d_call: NA; cdr3_length: 14; j_call: TRBJ2-1; clone_size: NA; v_call: TRBV15; cdr3_nt: TGTGCCACCAGTCCGGACAGCTCCTACAATGAGCAGTTCTTC; cdr3_aa: CATSPDSSYNEQFF
d_call: TRBD1; cdr3_length: 13; j_call: TRBJ1-4; clone_size: many; v_call: TRBV6-5; cdr3_nt: TGTGCCAGCAGGACCGGACAGGGGGAGAAACTGTTTTTT; cdr3_aa: CASRTGQGEKLFF
d_call: NA; cdr3_length: 15; j_call: TRBJ2-5; clone_size: few; v_call: TRBV5-1; cdr3_nt: TGCGCCAGCAGCTTGTTATACCATTCCCAAGAGACCCAGTACTTC; cdr3_aa: CASSLLYHSQETQYF
d_call: NA; cdr3_length: 15; j_call: TRBJ2-2; clone_size: NA; v_call: TRBV12-3/TRBV12-4; cdr3_nt: TGTGCCAGCAGTTTCGCCAAGGTATCTACCGGGGAGCTGTTTTTT; cdr3_aa: CASSFAKVSTGELFF
d_call: TRBD1; cdr3_length: 16; j_call: TRBJ1-6; clone_size: few; v_call: TRBV7-9; cdr3_nt: TGTGCCAGCAGCCCCAATGAAGGGACAGGCAATTCACCCCTCCACTTT; cdr3_aa: CASSPNEGTGNSPLHF
d_call: TRBD2; cdr3_length: 15; j_call: TRBJ2-7; clone_size: NA; v_call: TRBV28; cdr3_nt: TGTGCCAGCAGTATGCCGGGACTAGCGGGATACGAGCAGTACTTC; cdr3_aa: CASSMPGLAGYEQYF
d_call: TRBD1; cdr3_length: 12; j_call: TRBJ2-7; clone_size: NA; v_call: TRBV6-6; cdr3_nt: TGTGCCAGCAGGTCGACAGGGCTCGAACAGTACTTC; cdr3_aa: CASRSTGLEQYF
d_call: NA; cdr3_length: 12; j_call: TRBJ1-2; clone_size: NA; v_call: TRBV9; cdr3_nt: TGTGCCAGCAGCGCCCAACGAGGGATAGGCACCTTC; cdr3_aa: CASSAQRGIGTF
d_call: NA; cdr3_length: 13; j_call: TRBJ1-2; clone_size: few; v_call: TRBV3-1; cdr3_nt: TGTGCCAGCAGCCAAGAAGGTGGGGGATTAAACACCTTC; cdr3_aa: CASSQEGGGLNTF
d_call: TRBD1; cdr3_length: 13; j_call: TRBJ2-1; clone_size: few; v_call: TRBV12-3/TRBV12-4; cdr3_nt: TGTGCCGGCAGTCGAGACAGGGGGGATGAGCAGTTCTTC; cdr3_aa: CAGSRDRGDEQFF
d_call: TRBD2; cdr3_length: 16; j_call: TRBJ2-5; clone_size: few; v_call: TRBV20-1; cdr3_nt: TGCAGTGCCAGGCCCGGGGTAGCGGGAGTGCAAGAGACCCAGTACTTC; cdr3_aa: CSARPGVAGVQETQYF
d_call: NA; cdr3_length: 11; j_call: TRBJ1-1; clone_size: many; v_call: TRBV20-1; cdr3_nt: TGCAGTGCTAGTGACGGCCCTGAAGCTTTCTTT; cdr3_aa: CSASDGPEAFF
d_call: NA; cdr3_length: 14; j_call: TRBJ2-2; clone_size: NA; v_call: TRBV6-2/TRBV6-3; cdr3_nt: TGTGCCAGCAGAGGACTATGGAACACCGGGGAGCTGTTTTTT; cdr3_aa: CASRGLWNTGELFF
d_call: TRBD1; cdr3_length: 16; j_call: TRBJ2-4; clone_size: NA; v_call: TRBV28; cdr3_nt: TGTGCCAGCAGTGTCGGGACAGCACTAGCCAAAAACATTCAGTACTTC; cdr3_aa: CASSVGTALAKNIQYF
d_call: TRBD2; cdr3_length: 19; j_call: TRBJ2-7; clone_size: few; v_call: TRBV12-3/TRBV12-4; cdr3_nt: TGTGCCAGCAGTCTCAGGGGTCCCTCTACTAGCGGGTTCTCCTACGAGCAGTACTTC; cdr3_aa: CASSLRGPSTSGFSYEQYF
d_call: TRBD2; cdr3_length: 17; j_call: TRBJ2-5; clone_size: NA; v_call: TRBV4-1; cdr3_nt: TGCGCCAGCAGCCAAGTTCCGAGACTAGCGGGAGGCTCCGGGCAGTACTTC; cdr3_aa: CASSQVPRLAGGSGQYF
d_call: NA; cdr3_length: 13; j_call: TRBJ2-2; clone_size: NA; v_call: TRBV6-4; cdr3_nt: TGTGCCAGCCGTAGCGGTAACACCGGGGAGCTGTTTTTT; cdr3_aa: CASRSGNTGELFF
d_call: NA; cdr3_length: 14; j_call: TRBJ2-7; clone_size: few; v_call: TRBV5-1; cdr3_nt: TGCGCCAGCAGCGCTCCGGGACGGAGATACGAGCAGTACTTC; cdr3_aa: CASSAPGRRYEQYF
d_call: NA; cdr3_length: 14; j_call: TRBJ2-7; clone_size: NA; v_call: TRBV6-1; cdr3_nt: TGTGCCAGCAGTGAAGCTGGGACGTACTCCGAGCAGTACTTC; cdr3_aa: CASSEAGTYSEQYF
d_call: TRBD2; cdr3_length: 15; j_call: TRBJ2-7; clone_size: NA; v_call: TRBV6-2/TRBV6-3; cdr3_nt: TGTGCCAGCAGCCTCTCTAGCGGGAGTCGGTACGAGCAGTACTTC; cdr3_aa: CASSLSSGSRYEQYF
d_call: TRBD2; cdr3_length: 17; j_call: TRBJ2-1; clone_size: NA; v_call: TRBV12-3/TRBV12-4; cdr3_nt: TGTGCCAGCAGTTTGCCCCTCTCGGCGGGAGGTTACAATGAGCAGTTCTTC; cdr3_aa: CASSLPLSAGGYNEQFF
d_call: TRBD1; cdr3_length: 15; j_call: TRBJ2-5; clone_size: NA; v_call: TRBV7-9; cdr3_nt: TGTGCCAGCGCCACGGGACAGGGGATCGGAGAGACCCAGTACTTC; cdr3_aa: CASATGQGIGETQYF
d_call: TRBD1; cdr3_length: 14; j_call: TRBJ2-5; clone_size: few; v_call: TRBV20-1; cdr3_nt: TGCAGTGCTGGCAGGACAGGGGGTTACGAGACCCAGTACTTC; cdr3_aa: CSAGRTGGYETQYF
d_call: NA; cdr3_length: 14; j_call: TRBJ2-3; clone_size: few; v_call: TRBV5-1; cdr3_nt: TGCGCCAGCAGCTCCCCCGGGCGGCCAGATACGCAGTATTTT; cdr3_aa: CASSSPGRPDTQYF
d_call: TRBD1; cdr3_length: 12; j_call: TRBJ2-4; clone_size: few; v_call: TRBV7-8; cdr3_nt: TGTGCCAACAGCTTAGCCACGGGACAGGTGGACTTC; cdr3_aa: CANSLATGQVDF
d_call: NA; cdr3_length: 14; j_call: TRBJ2-3; clone_size: few; v_call: TRBV20-1; cdr3_nt: TGCAGTGCTCCGGGGAGAGCCAACGCAGATACGCAGTATTTT; cdr3_aa: CSAPGRANADTQYF
d_call: NA; cdr3_length: 14; j_call: TRBJ1-4; clone_size: few; v_call: TRBV12-3/TRBV12-4; cdr3_nt: TGTGCCAGCAGCGGTACAGGAAACGGGGAAAAACTGTTTTTT; cdr3_aa: CASSGTGNGEKLFF
d_call: TRBD1; cdr3_length: 18; j_call: TRBJ2-5; clone_size: NA; v_call: TRBV6-5; cdr3_nt: TGTGCCAGCAGTTACTCAGCCCCGGGACAGGGGTCACGGGAGACCCAGTACTTC; cdr3_aa: CASSYSAPGQGSRETQYF
d_call: TRBD2; cdr3_length: 15; j_call: TRBJ2-7; clone_size: many; v_call: TRBV7-9; cdr3_nt: TGTGCCAGCAGCTCGACTAGCGGGAGTACCTACGAGCAGTACTTC; cdr3_aa: CASSSTSGSTYEQYF
d_call: TRBD1; cdr3_length: 16; j_call: TRBJ1-6; clone_size: once; v_call: TRBV5-1; cdr3_nt: TGCGCCAGCAGCCAAGGACAGGGGGCTATAGGATCACCCCTCCACTTT; cdr3_aa: CASSQGQGAIGSPLHF
d_call: NA; cdr3_length: 16; j_call: TRBJ2-1; clone_size: NA; v_call: TRBV5-1; cdr3_nt: TGCGCCAGCAGCTTGTCTGGCTGGGGTGCAAGCAATGAGCAGTTCTTC; cdr3_aa: CASSLSGWGASNEQFF
d_call: NA; cdr3_length: 14; j_call: TRBJ1-3; clone_size: few; v_call: TRBV7-2; cdr3_nt: TGTGCCAGCAGCGGGCAGGGCTCTGGAAACACCATATATTTT; cdr3_aa: CASSGQGSGNTIYF
d_call: NA; cdr3_length: 15; j_call: TRBJ2-1; clone_size: many; v_call: TRBV13; cdr3_nt: TGTGCCAGCAGCCACAGACGGGCCTCCTACAATGAGCAGTTCTTC; cdr3_aa: CASSHRRASYNEQFF